The 8 T cell receptor beta chains reported below all come from one sample, sequenced in a study of cytomegalovirus exposure and HLA in healthy donors. PCR involved 60 Vbeta and 13 Jbeta primers. The method was immunoSEQ multiplex PCR; TCRdb's version includes in-frame clones alone and lacks a portion of them. The table has under 90,000 clones, 85% to 90% seen once. Sequencing was done on a sample of PBMCs. All receptors come from a man aged 18 to 29 in good health and CMV-seronegative.

The J gene is TRBJ2-2, the V gene TRBV9, with D perhaps matching TRBD1 (5 bases). The V end lost 0 bases, the J end lost 4 bases, and 10 bases lay between the germline ends. Germline V gives CDR1 SGDLS, CDR2 YYNGEE. CDR3 size: 15 residues. CDR3 DNA sequence: TGTGCCAGCAGCGTAGCCCCTGACAGCACCGGGGAGCTGTTTTTT. This translates into CASSVAPDSTGELFF.

The rearrangement joins TRBV29-1 to TRBJ2-7; 11 bases agree with TRBD1. CDR3 length: 14 amino acids. Germline V gives CDR1 SQVTM, CDR2 ANQGSEA. V gave up 6 bases and J gave up 4 bases; unmatched junction bases: 8. As DNA, the CDR3 is TGCAGCGTGGTCTCAGGACAGGGGGCTTACGAGCAGTACTTC. It encodes CSVVSGQGAYEQYF.

The chain combines TRBV5-1 with TRBJ2-5, with TRBD2 as a possible D gene (6 bases). The V and J ends lost 1 base and 2 bases respectively, with 12 bases between them. The CDR3 covers 15 residues. CDR1 SGHRS and CDR2 YFSETQ come from the germline V gene. The CDR3 coding sequence is TGCGCCAGCAGCTTGAGTACGGGGGAGCAAGAGACCCAGTACTTC. It specifies CASSLSTGEQETQYF.

This chain joins TRBV25-1 and TRBJ2-2; D may be TRBD1 (6 bases). With 4 bases removed from V and 2 bases from J, the gap between germline ends came to 14 bases. CDR1 is MGHDK and CDR2 is SYGVNS in the germline V gene. The CDR3 spans 16 residues. The CDR3 nucleotides are TGTGCCAGCAGTGTATGGCAGGGGTCTAACACCGGGGAGCTGTTTTTT. This codes for CASSVWQGSNTGELFF.

The chain combines TRBV29-1 with TRBJ2-7; unclear D gene. The CDR3 is 11 amino acids. Germline CDR1 reads SQVTM; CDR2 reads ANQGSEA. V was trimmed by 3 bases and J by 5 bases, leaving 8 bases between them. The CDR3 here is CSVDGSDEQYF. The CDR3 DNA follows: TGCAGCGTTGATGGCTCAGACGAGCAGTACTTC.

V gene TRBV6-1 combines with J gene TRBJ2-3; the D gene is possibly TRBD2 (6 bases). In germline, CDR1 is MNHNS, CDR2 SASEGT. With 6 bases removed from V and 1 base from J, the gap between germline ends came to 8 bases. CDR3 length: 13 amino acids. This CDR3 reads CASRDYRTDTQYF. In DNA, the CDR3 is TGTGCCAGCAGGGACTACCGCACAGATACGCAGTATTTT.

The chain combines TRBV6-6 with TRBJ1-3, with 7 bases aligning to TRBD1. V gave up 5 bases and J gave up 2 bases; unmatched junction bases: 6. The germline gives CDR1 MNHNY, CDR2 SVGAGI (reference sequence). This CDR3 has 15 amino acids. The CDR3 sequence is CASSIHRGTGNTIYF. As DNA, the CDR3 is TGTGCCAGCAGTATTCACAGGGGAACTGGAAACACCATATATTTT.

The gene calls are TRBV19 and TRBJ2-5, with a possible D match to TRBD2 (6 bases). V was trimmed by 0 bases and J by 4 bases, leaving 21 bases between them. In germline, CDR1 is LNHDA, CDR2 SQIVND (reference sequence). The CDR3 is 18 residues long. DNA for the CDR3: TGTGCCAGTAGTATAGATCTTGAGGAGGGTGGAGTAATAGAGACCCAGTACTTC. It translates to CASSIDLEEGGVIETQYF.